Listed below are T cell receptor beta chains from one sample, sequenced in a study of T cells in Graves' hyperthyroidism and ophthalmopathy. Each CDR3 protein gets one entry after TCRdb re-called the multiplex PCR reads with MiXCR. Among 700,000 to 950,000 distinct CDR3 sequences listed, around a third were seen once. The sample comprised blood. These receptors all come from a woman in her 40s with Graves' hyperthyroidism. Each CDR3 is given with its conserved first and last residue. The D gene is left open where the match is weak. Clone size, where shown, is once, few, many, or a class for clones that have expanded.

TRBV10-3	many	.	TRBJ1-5	CAISDGNSNQPQHF	TGTGCCATCAGTGACGGGAATAGCAATCAGCCCCAGCATTTT
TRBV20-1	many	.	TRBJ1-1	CSAYHGVAFEAFF	TGCAGTGCCTACCACGGGGTCGCGTTTGAAGCTTTCTTT
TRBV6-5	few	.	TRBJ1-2	CASSYSAGTNYGYTF	TGTGCCAGCAGTTACTCAGCAGGGACTAACTATGGCTACACCTTC
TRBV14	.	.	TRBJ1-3	CASSQVMTLEFGNTIYF	TGTGCCAGCAGCCAAGTGATGACTCTAGAATTTGGAAACACCATATATTTT
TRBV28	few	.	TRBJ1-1	CASSPPDRNTEAFF	TGTGCCAGCAGCCCCCCTGACAGGAACACTGAAGCTTTCTTT
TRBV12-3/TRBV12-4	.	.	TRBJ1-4	CASSSAADEKLFF	TGTGCCAGCAGTTCCGCGGCCGATGAAAAACTGTTTTTT
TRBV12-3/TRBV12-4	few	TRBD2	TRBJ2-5	CASSFGLGETQYF	TGTGCCAGCAGTTTCGGACTAGGGGAGACCCAGTACTTC
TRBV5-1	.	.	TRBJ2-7	CASSPMTSSSYEQYF	TGCGCCAGCAGCCCTATGACCTCCAGCTCCTACGAGCAGTACTTC
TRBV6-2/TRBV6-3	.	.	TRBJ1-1	CASSPSGGRRAFF	TGTGCCAGCAGTCCCTCGGGAGGCCGGCGAGCTTTCTTT
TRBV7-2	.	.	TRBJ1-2	CASRPGSITF	TGTGCCAGCAGGCCGGGATCGATCACCTTC
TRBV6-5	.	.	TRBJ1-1	CASSYSRAQGTEAFF	TGTGCCAGCAGTTACTCCCGGGCCCAAGGGACTGAAGCTTTCTTT
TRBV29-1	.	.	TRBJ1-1	CSVDDQNTEAFF	TGCAGCGTTGACGACCAGAACACTGAAGCTTTCTTT
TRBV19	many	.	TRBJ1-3	CASLRYSGNTIYF	TGTGCCAGTCTTCGTTACTCTGGAAACACCATATATTTT
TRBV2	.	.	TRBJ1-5	CASSYSFWVGGNQPQHF	TGTGCCAGCAGTTACTCGTTCTGGGTTGGTGGCAATCAGCCCCAGCATTTT
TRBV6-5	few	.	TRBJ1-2	CASTMEVGGSGYTF	TGTGCCAGCACCATGGAGGTCGGGGGGAGCGGCTACACCTTC
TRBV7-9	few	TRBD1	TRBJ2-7	CASSYRSTGSYYEQYF	TGTGCCAGCAGTTACAGGTCGACAGGGTCCTACTACGAGCAGTACTTC
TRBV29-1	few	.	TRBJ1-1	CSVDRFQGYTEAFF	TGCAGCGTTGATAGGTTCCAGGGCTACACTGAAGCTTTCTTT
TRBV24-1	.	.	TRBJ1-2	CATSDSAGNPKRGLANYGYTF	TGTGCCACCAGTGATTCCGCCGGGAACCCTAAAAGGGGATTAGCTAACTATGGCTACACCTTC
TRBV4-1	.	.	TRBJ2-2	CASSQVRSRELFF	TGCGCCAGCAGCCAAGTCCGTTCTAGGGAGCTGTTTTTT
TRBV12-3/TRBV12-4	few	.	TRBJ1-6	CASSLEGKLSYNSPLHF	TGTGCCAGCAGTTTGGAGGGAAAGCTCTCCTATAATTCACCCCTCCACTTT
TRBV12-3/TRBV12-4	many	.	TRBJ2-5	CASSLAGAMETQYF	TGTGCCAGCAGTTTGGCCGGGGCGATGGAGACCCAGTACTTC
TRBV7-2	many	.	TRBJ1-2	CASSLSIGYTF	TGTGCCAGCAGCTTATCTATCGGCTACACCTTC
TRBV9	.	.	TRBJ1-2	CASSPQDPGIYGYTF	TGTGCCAGCTCACCACAGGATCCGGGCATCTATGGCTACACCTTC
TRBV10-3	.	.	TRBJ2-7	CAISESSDSRYEQYF	TGTGCCATCAGTGAGTCGTCCGACAGCCGTTACGAGCAGTACTTC
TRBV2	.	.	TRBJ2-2	CASSGGPLSTGELFF	TGTGCCAGCAGTGGGGGACCCCTAAGCACCGGGGAGCTGTTTTTT
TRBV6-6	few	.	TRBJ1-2	CASSSGTQGGSYGYTF	TGTGCCAGCAGTTCCGGGACGCAGGGAGGGAGCTATGGCTACACCTTC
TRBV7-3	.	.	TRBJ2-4	CASSSRARGGIQYF	TGTGCCAGCAGCTCCCGAGCCAGGGGTGGTATTCAGTACTTC
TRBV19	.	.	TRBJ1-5	CANPLEPPQHF	TGTGCCAACCCCCTTGAGCCGCCCCAGCATTTT